These 20 T cell receptor beta chains share one sample of origin, sequenced in a study of human T cells and chemical hapten exposure (dated by TCRdb to the early 2020s). The time point label for this specimen denotes: patch test 2, 6 weeks after DPC sensitization. The treatment or condition tag for this specimen amounts to: therapeutic diphenylcyclopropenone sensitization with weekly scalp DPC. Library generation was performed with RACE. These reads were obtained on a NextSeq 500. TCRdb reprocessing: public reads trimmed at Q25 with fastp, clones called with MiXCR, in-frame beta chains kept. Rows with a matching CDR3 protein are joined into one entry that keeps the most common DNA and genes. The sample contains 84,000 or so distinct CDR3 sequences, roughly 10% of them found a single time. 2% to 2.5% of the sample comes from the top ten. Specimen: whole blood, collected in connection with sensitization to the hapten diphenylcyclopropenone (DPC). The receptors come from a woman in her twenties or thirties with alopecia areata. Some clones in this sample may be carry-over from other donors' samples.

In this sample, this clonotype turned up many times. This chain connects TRBV13 to TRBJ1-5; D is perhaps TRBD1 (5 bases). Deletions cut 4 bases from V and 0 bases from J, with 19 bases between. The CDR3 runs 18 residues. Germline V gene sequence: CDR1 PRHDT, CDR2 FYEKMQ (reference sequence). The chain's CDR3 is CASSSIRETAYSNQPQHF. The CDR3, as DNA: TGTGCCAGCAGCTCTATAAGGGAGACAGCTTATAGCAATCAGCCCCAGCATTTT. Full variable domain (missing parts from reference TRBV13 and TRBJ1-5): AAGVIQSPRHLIKEKRETATLKCYPIPRHDTVYWYQQGPGQDPQFLISFYEKMQSDKGSIPDRFSAQQFSDYHSELNMSSLELGDSALYFCASSSIRETAYSNQPQHFGDGTRLSIL.

This clonotype appeared many times. V is TRBV2 and J is TRBJ2-5; TRBD1 agrees at 7 bases. This CDR3 contains 14 residues. Germline V CDR1 and CDR2: SNHLY, FYNNEI. V lost 9 bases and J lost 1; bases outside the gene matches: 8. The CDR3: CARRRRDSQETQYF. For the CDR3, the DNA is TGTGCCAGGAGACGTAGGGACAGCCAAGAGACCCAGTACTTC. Full variable domain (remainder filled in from reference TRBV2 and TRBJ2-5): EPEVTQTPSHQVTQMGQEVILRCVPISNHLYFYWYRQILGQKVEFLVSFYNNEISEKSEIFDDQFSVERPDGSNFTLKIRSTKLEDSAMYFCARRRRDSQETQYFGPGTRLLVL.

The table lists this clonotype with many counts. The chain joins TRBV29-1 to TRBJ2-3, with 16 bases identical to TRBD2. The CDR3 runs 15 residues. Germline V gene lookup returns CDR1 SQVTM and CDR2 ANQGSEA. The trim removed 8 bases at V and 8 bases at J, leaving 10 bases unmatched. The CDR3 is CSIEAGTSGRVTQYF. The CDR3 DNA reads as TGCAGCATCGAAGCCGGGACTAGCGGGAGGGTTACGCAGTATTTT.

This clonotype was seen a few times. The chain carries TRBV18 and TRBJ2-7, with D perhaps assigned TRBD1 or TRBD2 (7 bases each). Germline V gene data show CDR1 as KGHSH and CDR2 as LQKENI. The V end was cut by 4 bases, the J end by 1 base, with 17 bases between. CDR3 length equals 16 residues. The CDR3 protein is CASSREGGDRSYEQYF. CDR3 sequence (DNA): TGTGCCAGCTCACGAGAGGGGGGGGACAGATCCTACGAGCAGTACTTC.

V is TRBV4-3 and J is TRBJ2-5; TRBD1 is a possible D gene (6 bases). Per germline, CDR1 LGHNA and CDR2 YSLEER. The CDR3 consists of 13 residues. Trimming took off 3 bases at V and 4 bases at J, with 9 bases between the two ends. The CDR3 is CASSQQTGETQYF. The CDR3 DNA reads TGCGCCAGCAGCCAGCAGACAGGAGAGACCCAGTACTTC.

The table lists this clonotype with a few counts. The V and J genes are TRBV7-2 and TRBJ2-3; 10 bases are a match to TRBD2. After removal of 4 bases from V and 1 base from J, the junction contained 8 bases not matched to a gene. The CDR3 runs to 17 residues. CDR1 and CDR2 (germline): SGHTA, FQGNSA. The CDR3 is CASSSRLAGDRTDTQYF. Here the CDR3 DNA reads TGTGCCAGCAGCTCTAGGCTAGCGGGAGATCGCACAGATACGCAGTATTTT.

In its sample, this clonotype was seen many times. The chain employs TRBV4-1 and TRBJ2-3; maybe TRBD2 (5 bases). CDR3 length: 13 amino acids. V gave up 4 bases and J gave up 6 bases, with 11 bases separating them. Looked up from germline, CDR1 is MGHRA and CDR2 is YSYEKL. CDR3 bases: TGCGCCAGCAGCCTCAGAGGGAGCGATACGCAGTATTTT. Amino acid sequence: CASSLRGSDTQYF.

At least ten counts were recorded for this clonotype. The chain recombines TRBV3-1 with TRBJ2-2, with D maybe TRBD2 (6 bases). CDR3 length: 16 residues. V was clipped by 6 bases and J by 3 bases, with 17 bases between them. Germline CDR1 is LGHDT and CDR2 is YNNKEL (reference sequence). DNA for the CDR3: TGTGCCAGCAGACAACCGTCGGGGGTCGACACCGGGGAGCTGTTTTTT. This codes for CASRQPSGVDTGELFF.

This clonotype was counted ten times or more. This chain uses TRBV2 with TRBJ2-7, with a weak D call TRBD2 (6 bases). This CDR3 spans 15 amino acids. Between the trimmed V and J ends, which lost 7 bases and 4 bases, there was a span of 20 bases. Germline CDR1 is SNHLY and CDR2 is FYNNEI. The CDR3 is CASTPGGRRTYEQYF. The DNA of the CDR3 is TGTGCCAGCACCCCTGGGGGGAGGCGGACTTACGAGCAGTACTTC.

The chain links TRBV15 to TRBJ2-3; the D gene is possibly TRBD1 (7 bases). The CDR3 consists of 15 residues. V lost 3 bases and J lost 5, with 15 bases in between. Germline V gene sequence: CDR1 LNHNV, CDR2 YYDKDF (reference sequence). The CDR3 DNA reads TGTGCCACCAGCAGTTCCAGGGGGGAAGTAGATACGCAGTATTTT. Encoded protein: CATSSSRGEVDTQYF.

In its sample, this clonotype was seen many times. The rearrangement joins TRBV7-2 to TRBJ2-5; D may be TRBD2 (6 bases). Trimming took off 5 bases at V and 1 base at J, with 11 bases between the two ends. The germline V gene encodes CDR1 SGHTA and CDR2 FQGNSA. The CDR3 has 14 amino acids. The CDR3 reads CASSPRGLQETQYF. CDR3 DNA: TGTGCCAGCAGCCCCCGGGGACTCCAAGAGACCCAGTACTTC.

The sample holds a few counts of this clonotype. The chain couples TRBV19 to TRBJ2-2; 9 bases match TRBD1. V dropped 3 bases and J dropped 0; count of bases not matched to a gene: 5. The CDR3 runs 17 residues. Germline assignment: CDR1 LNHDA and CDR2 SQIVND (reference sequence). Written as DNA, the CDR3 is TGTGCCAGTAGTATCTTGACAGGGGGTGCGAACACCGGGGAGCTGTTTTTT. Protein sequence: CASSILTGGANTGELFF.

This clonotype has ten or more counts. The chain has TRBV29-1 and TRBJ1-1; D remains ambiguous. The germline gives CDR1 SQVTM, CDR2 ANQGSEA. V was clipped by 5 bases and J by 2 bases, with 6 bases between them. This CDR3 has 11 residues. CDR3 DNA: TGCAGCGTTTCTCTTAACACTGAAGCTTTCTTT. Protein product: CSVSLNTEAFF.

This clonotype has at least ten counts. The chain links TRBV18 to TRBJ1-2; D gene unclear. Deletions cut 6 bases from V and 2 bases from J, with 10 bases between. Per the germline V gene, CDR1 is KGHSH and CDR2 is LQKENI. The CDR3 extends over 13 amino acids. The CDR3: CASSTTDNYGYTF. CDR3 sequence (DNA): TGTGCCAGCTCCACGACGGACAACTATGGCTACACCTTC.

This chain uses TRBV11-3 with TRBJ2-7; TRBD2 aligns across 8 bases. CDR1 and CDR2 from the germline V gene are SGHNT and YENEEA. V lost 8 bases and J lost 1; bases outside the gene matches: 10. CDR3 size: 15 residues. This CDR3 reads CASCPRGGPSYEQYF. CDR3 DNA sequence: TGTGCCAGCTGCCCCCGGGGGGGGCCTTCCTACGAGCAGTACTTC. The full variable domain, in which reference TRBV11-3 and TRBJ2-7 provide the parts outside the CDR3, is EAGVVQSPRYKIIEKKQPVAFWCNPISGHNTLYWYLQNLGQGPELLIRYENEEAVDDSQLPKDRFSAERLKGVDSTLKIQPAELGDSAVYLCASCPRGGPSYEQYFGPGTRLTVT.

This clonotype came up a few times. The chain has TRBV28 and TRBJ1-1; possible D gene TRBD1, 5 bases. Germline CDR1 and CDR2: MDHEN and SYDVKM. The CDR3 has 13 residues. The V gene lost 6 bases and the J gene lost 4 bases, with 12 bases spanning the gap. The CDR3 DNA sequence: TGTGCCAGCAGCCGCGCCAGGGCCACTGAAGCTTTCTTT. Residues: CASSRARATEAFF.

J is TRBJ2-5 and V is TRBV9, with 8 bases matching TRBD1. Germline V gene lookup returns CDR1 SGDLS and CDR2 YYNGEE. V gave up 4 bases and J gave up 5 bases; unmatched junction bases: 10. The CDR3 length is 15 residues. The CDR3 bases are TGTGCCAGCAGCCCGCCGGGACAGGTTACGGAGACCCAGTACTTC. This gives the protein CASSPPGQVTETQYF.

The chain links TRBV7-9 to TRBJ2-7; TRBD2 matches 10 bases. CDR1 and CDR2 from the germline V gene are SEHNR and FQNEAQ (reference sequence). The CDR3 has 15 amino acids. With 1 base clipped from V and 1 base from J, the junction kept 1 base outside the gene matches. CDR3 sequence: CASSLGLAGSYEQYF. Written as DNA, the CDR3 is TGTGCCAGCAGCTTAGGACTAGCGGGTTCCTACGAGCAGTACTTC. Variable domain in full (rest from reference TRBV7-9 and TRBJ2-7): DTGVSQNPRHKITKRGQNVTFRCDPISEHNRLYWYRQTLGQGPEFLTYFQNEAQLEKSRLLSDRFSAERPKGSFSTLEIQRTEQGDSAMYLCASSLGLAGSYEQYFGPGTRLTVT.

This clonotype was counted at least ten times. The J gene is TRBJ1-1, the V gene TRBV20-1; D is undetermined. CDR1 is DFQATT, CDR2 SNEGSKA, per germline (reference sequence). V was trimmed by 0 bases and J by 2 bases, leaving 7 bases between them. The CDR3 length is 13 residues. CDR3 amino acids: CSARDPANTEAFF. The CDR3 DNA reads TGCAGTGCTAGAGACCCAGCAAACACTGAAGCTTTCTTT.

Ten or more counts support this clonotype. The chain recombines TRBV19 with TRBJ1-4; D possibly corresponds to TRBD1 (5 bases). Germline V gene lookup returns CDR1 LNHDA and CDR2 SQIVND (reference sequence). CDR3 length: 14 amino acids. The V and J ends lost 3 bases and 7 bases respectively, with 12 bases between them. CDR3 bases: TGTGCCAGTAGTATCGGGACGGCTTCTGAAAAACTGTTTTTT. It specifies CASSIGTASEKLFF.